Listed below are T cell receptor beta chains from one sample, sequenced in a study of response to subunit inactivated influenza vaccine. Each CDR3 protein gets one entry after TCRdb re-called the RT-PCR reads with MiXCR. This sample has hundreds of thousands of distinct CDR3 sequences, with around 15% found just once. The sequencing here drew on PBMCs from blood, taken around 15 days before vaccination. All receptors come from a man over 45 who received an inactivated influenza vaccine. Both conserved end residues are part of each CDR3. Only some rows state a clone size, as once, few, many or a class for expanded clones.

v_call clone_size cdr3_aa
TRBV2 NA CASSADTLLEQYF
TRBV6-2/TRBV6-3 NA CASRKLGLAGGPGANVLTF
TRBV5-1 many CASSLGGSSYNEQFF
TRBV7-2 NA CASSLWVINSGANVLTF
TRBV6-1 few CASSQTGQGDEQYF
TRBV27 NA CATLRQGHYNEQFF
TRBV27 few CASSLYFPGTQTQPQHF
TRBV27 few CASSAGTGQRKLFF
TRBV18 NA CASSPPMKTEAFF
TRBV27 NA CASSLSRTGYYEQYF
TRBV5-1 few CASSLGGSSSNEQFF
TRBV9 NA CASSVTGLAGAGETDTQYF
TRBV4-3 few CASSAKGPSTDTQYF
TRBV3-1 NA CASSLVGGNDEQFF
TRBV9 NA CASIPEGYSNQPQHF
TRBV4-3 few CASSQGPSGAGDTQYF
TRBV6-2/TRBV6-3 many CASSRLGTDTEAFF
TRBV2 few CASSEQGKGYEQYF
TRBV7-9 NA CASSLVQGRGDTQYF
TRBV7-7 NA CASSSRTGQAGELFF
TRBV29-1 NA CSDHRGEAFF
TRBV5-1 few CASSLDGSGSYNSPLHF
TRBV12-3/TRBV12-4 many CASSPPGQGRETQYF
TRBV6-1 many CASSDPGGLSGNTIYF
TRBV5-4 few CASSTQGSNSPLHF
TRBV10-2 many CASSRQGRWGGTEAFF
TRBV19 NA CASSINRYNEQFF
TRBV11-3 few CASSPTGRSETQYF
TRBV5-1 few CASSEDFQTQYF
TRBV6-5 few CASSYLTGSGANVLTF
TRBV5-1 many CASSPDRIYEQYF
TRBV28 few CASSFTERYEQYF
TRBV28 many CASSPLAGVSDTQYF